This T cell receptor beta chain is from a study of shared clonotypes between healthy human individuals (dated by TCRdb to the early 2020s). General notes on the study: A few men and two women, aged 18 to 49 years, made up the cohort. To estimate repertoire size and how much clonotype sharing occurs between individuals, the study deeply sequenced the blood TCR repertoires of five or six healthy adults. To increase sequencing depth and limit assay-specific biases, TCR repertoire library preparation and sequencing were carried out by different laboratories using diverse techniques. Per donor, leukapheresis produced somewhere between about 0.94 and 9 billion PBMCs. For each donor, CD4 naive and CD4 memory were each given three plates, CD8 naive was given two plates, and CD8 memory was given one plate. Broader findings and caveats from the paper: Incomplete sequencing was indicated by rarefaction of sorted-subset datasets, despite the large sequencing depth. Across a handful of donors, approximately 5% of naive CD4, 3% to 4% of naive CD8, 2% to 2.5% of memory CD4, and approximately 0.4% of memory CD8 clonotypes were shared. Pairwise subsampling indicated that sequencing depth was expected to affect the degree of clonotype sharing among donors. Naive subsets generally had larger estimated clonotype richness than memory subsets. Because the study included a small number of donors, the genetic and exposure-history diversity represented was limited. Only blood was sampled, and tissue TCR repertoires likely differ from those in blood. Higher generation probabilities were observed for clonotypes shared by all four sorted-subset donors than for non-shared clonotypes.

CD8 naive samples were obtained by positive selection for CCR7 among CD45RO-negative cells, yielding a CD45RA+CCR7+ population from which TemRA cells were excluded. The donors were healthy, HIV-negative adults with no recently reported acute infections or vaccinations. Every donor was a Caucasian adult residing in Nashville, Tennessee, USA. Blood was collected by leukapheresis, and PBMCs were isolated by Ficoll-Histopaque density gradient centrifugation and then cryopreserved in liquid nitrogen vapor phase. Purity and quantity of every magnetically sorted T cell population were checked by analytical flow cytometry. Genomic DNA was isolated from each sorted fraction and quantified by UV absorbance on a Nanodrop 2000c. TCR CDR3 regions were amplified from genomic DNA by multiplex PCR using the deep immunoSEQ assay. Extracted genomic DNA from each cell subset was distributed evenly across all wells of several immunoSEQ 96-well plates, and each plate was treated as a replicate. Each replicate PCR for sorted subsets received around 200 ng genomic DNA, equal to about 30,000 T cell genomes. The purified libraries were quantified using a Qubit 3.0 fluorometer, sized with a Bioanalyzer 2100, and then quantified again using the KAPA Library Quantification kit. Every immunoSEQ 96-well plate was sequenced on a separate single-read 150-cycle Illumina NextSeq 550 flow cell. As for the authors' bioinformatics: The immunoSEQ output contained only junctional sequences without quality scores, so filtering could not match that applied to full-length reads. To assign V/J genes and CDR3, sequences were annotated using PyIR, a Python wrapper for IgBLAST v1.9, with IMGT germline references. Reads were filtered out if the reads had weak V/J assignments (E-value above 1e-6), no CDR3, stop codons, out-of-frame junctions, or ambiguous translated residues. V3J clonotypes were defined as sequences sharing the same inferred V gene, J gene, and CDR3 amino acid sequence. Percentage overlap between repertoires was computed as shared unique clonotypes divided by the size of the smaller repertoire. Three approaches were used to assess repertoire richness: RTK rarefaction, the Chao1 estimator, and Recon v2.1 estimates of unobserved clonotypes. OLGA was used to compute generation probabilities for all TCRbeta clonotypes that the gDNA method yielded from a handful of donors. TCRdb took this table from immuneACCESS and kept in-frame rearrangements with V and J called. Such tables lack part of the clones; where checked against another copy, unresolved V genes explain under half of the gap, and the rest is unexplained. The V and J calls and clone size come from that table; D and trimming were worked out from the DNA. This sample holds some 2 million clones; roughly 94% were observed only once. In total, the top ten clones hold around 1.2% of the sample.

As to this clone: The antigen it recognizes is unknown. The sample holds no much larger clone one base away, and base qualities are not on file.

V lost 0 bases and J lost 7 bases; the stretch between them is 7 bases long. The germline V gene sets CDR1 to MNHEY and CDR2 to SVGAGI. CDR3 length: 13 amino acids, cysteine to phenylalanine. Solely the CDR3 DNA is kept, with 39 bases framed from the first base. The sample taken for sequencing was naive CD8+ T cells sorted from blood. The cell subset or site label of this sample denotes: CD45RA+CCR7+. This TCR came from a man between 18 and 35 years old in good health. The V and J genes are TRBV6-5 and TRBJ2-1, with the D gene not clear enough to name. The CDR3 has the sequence CASSYSFGNEQFF. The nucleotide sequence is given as TGTGCCAGCAGTTACTCGTTCGGGAATGAGCAGTTCTTC.